This TCR beta chain was sequenced during a study of T cell responses to AZD1222 COVID-19 vaccine. A note on this clone: What it binds is unknown.

Study-wide findings and caveats: Repertoires were obtained solely post-peak T cell response.

CDR3 size: 12 residues. Trimming removed 8 bases at V and 6 bases at J, with 11 bases between. CDR1 LNHNV and CDR2 YYDKDF come from the germline V gene (reference sequence). The method was immunoSEQ multiplex PCR; TCRdb's version includes in-frame clones alone and lacks a portion of them. Of over 75,000 clones listed, 89% were seen once; the top ten hold 2.2%. The chain carries TRBV15 and TRBJ1-5; D is unclear. This TCR derives from an adult in good health. The starting material was peripheral blood, obtained on day 0 of AZD1222 vaccination. The CDR3 spells CATSRALQPQHF. The DNA for the CDR3 is TGTGCCACCTCTAGGGCGCTTCAGCCCCAGCATTTT.